This TCR beta chain was sequenced during a study of shared clonotypes between healthy human individuals. Overall study results and limits: Sharing across four donors was seen in roughly 5.2% of naive CD4 clonotypes.

Both subsets, CD45RA+ naive and CD45RA-negative memory, were split from the CD4+ cells. Comment on this clone: What it binds is unknown.

Germline loops: CDR1 MGHDK, CDR2 SYGVNS. V lost 4 bases, J lost 5 bases, and 11 bases lay in between. This CDR3 spans 14 amino acids. Assay used: immunoSEQ multiplex PCR; TCRdb lists only in-frame clones, some missing. This table has around 1.6 million clones, under 99% appearing once. The sample was naive CD4+ T cells sorted from blood. Documented subset: CD45RA+ positively selected. The V call is TRBV25-1, the J call TRBJ1-4; tentatively, D is TRBD1 (6 bases). This TCR came from a man aged 25 to 40 in good health. The CDR3 region is CASSVWGQNEKLFF. The CDR3 DNA reads as TGTGCCAGCAGTGTATGGGGGCAGAATGAAAAACTGTTTTTT.